Given below is one T cell receptor beta chain in context. Method: immunoSEQ multiplex PCR; TCRdb's copy keeps in-frame clones and lacks some. The sample contains some 720,000 clones, roughly 90% of which appear only once. This entry comes from a study of shared T cell receptors in the human thymus. The CDR3 sequence is 17 residues long. CDR1 and CDR2 from the germline V gene are SGHTA and FQGNSA. V lost 2 bases, J lost 2 bases, and 17 bases lay in between. This same sample was also taken into another study, of human thymus T cells. This second report adds: Healthy Finnish infants undergoing corrective surgery for congenital heart defects were the donors.

The specimen was thymocytes. The receptor was derived from a boy younger than two with a congenital heart defect. The chain links TRBV7-2 to TRBJ2-3, with D possibly matching TRBD2 (6 bases). The CDR3 sequence is CASSLYPTGEFTDTQYF. The CDR3 DNA follows: TGTGCCAGCAGCTTATACCCCACGGGAGAGTTCACAGATACGCAGTATTTT.